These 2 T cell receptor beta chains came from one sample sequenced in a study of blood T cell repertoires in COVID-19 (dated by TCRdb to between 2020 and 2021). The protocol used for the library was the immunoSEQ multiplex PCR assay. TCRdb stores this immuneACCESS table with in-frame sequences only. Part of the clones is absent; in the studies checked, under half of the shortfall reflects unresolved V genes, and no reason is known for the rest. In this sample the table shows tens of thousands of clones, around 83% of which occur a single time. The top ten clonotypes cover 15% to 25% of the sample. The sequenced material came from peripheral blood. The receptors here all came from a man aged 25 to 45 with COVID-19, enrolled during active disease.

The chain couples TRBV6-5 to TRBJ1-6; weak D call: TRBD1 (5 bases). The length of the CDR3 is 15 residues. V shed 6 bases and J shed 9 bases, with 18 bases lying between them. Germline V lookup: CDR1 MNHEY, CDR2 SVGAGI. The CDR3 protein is CASRPGGDGASPLHF. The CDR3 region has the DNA TGTGCCAGCAGGCCGGGGGGGGACGGTGCTTCACCCCTCCACTTT.

The CDR3 DNA reads as TGTGCCAGCAGCGTAGCTGGAGGGAGTTCCTACGAGCAGTACTTC. It translates to CASSVAGGSSYEQYF. The V and J genes are TRBV9 and TRBJ2-7, with D possibly TRBD2 on 6 matching bases. The CDR3 has 15 residues. V lost 0 bases, J lost 1 base, and 11 bases lay in between. Germline V gene data show CDR1 as SGDLS and CDR2 as YYNGEE.